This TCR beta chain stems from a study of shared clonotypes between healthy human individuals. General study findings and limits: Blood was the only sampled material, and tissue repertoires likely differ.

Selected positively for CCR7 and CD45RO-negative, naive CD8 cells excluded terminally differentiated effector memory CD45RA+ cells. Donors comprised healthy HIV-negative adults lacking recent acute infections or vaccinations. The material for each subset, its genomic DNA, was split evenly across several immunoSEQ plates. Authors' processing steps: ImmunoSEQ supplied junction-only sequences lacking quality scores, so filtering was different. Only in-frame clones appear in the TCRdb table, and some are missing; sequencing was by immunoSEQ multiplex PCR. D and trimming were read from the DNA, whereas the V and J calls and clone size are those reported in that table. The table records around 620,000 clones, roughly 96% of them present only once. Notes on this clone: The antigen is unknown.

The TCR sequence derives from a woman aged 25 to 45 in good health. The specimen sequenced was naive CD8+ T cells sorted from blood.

CDR3: CASSGLASLYEQYF. The CDR3, as DNA: TGTGCCAGCAGTGGACTAGCGTCGCTCTACGAGCAGTACTTC. The chain employs TRBV6-5 and TRBJ2-7; 9 nucleotides match TRBD2. V was pared by 5 bases and J by 3 bases, with 5 bases of the junction left unmatched. Per germline, CDR1 MNHEY and CDR2 SVGAGI. The CDR3 covers 14 residues.